This is a list of T cell receptor beta chains from one sample in a study of blood T cells in healthy people across ages. MiXCR was run by TCRdb on the 5' RACE reads, yielding one entry per CDR3 protein. The data contain about 1.5 million distinct CDR3 sequences, around 40% of them singletons. Input material: blood. The receptor source for this set is a woman younger than 30 in good health. CDR3s include the opening cysteine and the closing phenylalanine or tryptophan. The order of the fields is clone size, J gene, V gene, CDR3 protein. The size entry is marked missing in some rows and otherwise reads once, few, many or a size class.

NA,NA,TRBV5-5,CASSSRWTGETQYF
few,TRBJ2-3,TRBV2,CAGTSGRSDTQYF
NA,NA,TRBV7-3,CASSVPGEHEQYF
NA,TRBJ2-5,TRBV6-2/TRBV6-3,CASSSSWSLGGEAQYF
few,TRBJ2-7,TRBV18,CASSPTPTTSRGYEQYF
NA,TRBJ1-4,TRBV4-1,CASSQEGSGLGEKLFF
many,TRBJ2-5,TRBV29-1,CSVDRETQYF
NA,TRBJ2-4,TRBV12-3/TRBV12-4,CASSFFQKNIQYF
NA,TRBJ1-1,TRBV7-2,CASRNRVEAFF
NA,NA,TRBV9,CAGSVVGNSYEQYF
NA,TRBJ2-5,TRBV5-1,CASKLAGPQETQYF
NA,TRBJ2-4,TRBV6-2/TRBV6-3,CASSYSGQLAKNIQYF
NA,TRBJ1-1,TRBV6-1,CASRPRPDPEAFF
NA,TRBJ1-2,TRBV7-9,CASSPTVPYGYTF
few,TRBJ2-4,TRBV4-2,CASSSLVGAPLAKNIQYF
few,TRBJ2-4,TRBV7-2,CASSSESIAKNIQYF
few,TRBJ2-5,TRBV4-1,CASSQDFPLGKEQYF
NA,TRBJ2-1,TRBV7-2,CASSPRGVSSYNEQFF
NA,TRBJ2-7,TRBV27,CASKTADREGIWAYEQYF
NA,TRBJ1-1,TRBV3-1,CASSQSVGGQAFF
NA,TRBJ1-4,TRBV20-1,CSARDPLGGRNLEKLFF
NA,TRBJ2-7,TRBV15,CATSDRDSIEQYF
NA,NA,TRBV15,CATSRVVGQGEQYF
many,TRBJ2-1,TRBV6-2/TRBV6-3,CASITDALRGYNEQFF
NA,TRBJ1-5,TRBV7-2,CASSLEFGVYSNQPQHF
few,TRBJ2-3,TRBV7-2,CATSSGRLDTQYF
NA,TRBJ2-7,TRBV6-2/TRBV6-3,CASERVPKGRPSYEQYF
few,TRBJ2-3,TRBV9,CASSVAHIATGDPDTQYF
few,TRBJ2-1,TRBV20-1,CSARPPQGGEVNEQFF
NA,TRBJ2-1,TRBV4-2,CASSQDPSGGLGTYEQFF
NA,TRBJ2-1,TRBV7-2,CASSSGLAGGPDNEQFF
NA,TRBJ2-2,TRBV7-3,CASSQARGSNTGELFF
NA,TRBJ2-3,TRBV7-8,CASSPLAGSSDTQYF
NA,TRBJ2-2,TRBV19,CASMRGLNTGELFF
many,TRBJ2-1,TRBV5-1,CASSLLAGNNEQFF
many,TRBJ2-1,TRBV12-3/TRBV12-4,CASSKISGEQFF
NA,TRBJ2-1,TRBV7-6,CASSLGAGKSYNEQFF
few,TRBJ2-7,TRBV29-1,CSVRTGWYEQYF
NA,TRBJ1-6,TRBV7-2,CASSSRQGHSPLHF
NA,TRBJ2-3,TRBV27,CASSLSAGVTDTQYF
NA,TRBJ2-1,TRBV14,CARSQGTPSSYNEQFF
NA,TRBJ1-2,TRBV20-1,CSAAQGLYYGCTF
NA,TRBJ2-1,TRBV7-2,CASSLVRPRGHEQFF
NA,TRBJ1-4,TRBV28,CAAYRGRPNEKLFF
few,TRBJ2-5,TRBV6-5,CASSYSTGVTETQYF
NA,TRBJ2-7,TRBV7-2,CASRPRLAGEEAQYF
NA,TRBJ2-5,TRBV20-1,CSAPRPREGETQYF
NA,TRBJ1-6,TRBV28,CASGSTTNSPLHF